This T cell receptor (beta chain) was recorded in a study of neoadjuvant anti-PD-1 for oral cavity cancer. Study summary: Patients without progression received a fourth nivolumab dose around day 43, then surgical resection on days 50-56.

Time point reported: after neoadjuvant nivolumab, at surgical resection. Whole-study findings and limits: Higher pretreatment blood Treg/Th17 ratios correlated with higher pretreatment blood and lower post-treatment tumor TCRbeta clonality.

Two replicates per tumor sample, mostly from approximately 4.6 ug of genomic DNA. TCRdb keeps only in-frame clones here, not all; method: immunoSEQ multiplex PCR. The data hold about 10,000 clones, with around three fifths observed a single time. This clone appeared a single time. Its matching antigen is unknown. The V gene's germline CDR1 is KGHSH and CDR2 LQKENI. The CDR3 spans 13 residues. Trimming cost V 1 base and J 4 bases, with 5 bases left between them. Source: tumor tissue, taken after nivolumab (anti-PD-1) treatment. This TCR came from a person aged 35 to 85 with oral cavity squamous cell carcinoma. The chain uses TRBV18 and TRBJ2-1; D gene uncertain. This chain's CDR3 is CASSPQKYNEQFF. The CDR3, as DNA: TGTGCCAGCTCACCACAGAAATACAATGAGCAGTTCTTC.